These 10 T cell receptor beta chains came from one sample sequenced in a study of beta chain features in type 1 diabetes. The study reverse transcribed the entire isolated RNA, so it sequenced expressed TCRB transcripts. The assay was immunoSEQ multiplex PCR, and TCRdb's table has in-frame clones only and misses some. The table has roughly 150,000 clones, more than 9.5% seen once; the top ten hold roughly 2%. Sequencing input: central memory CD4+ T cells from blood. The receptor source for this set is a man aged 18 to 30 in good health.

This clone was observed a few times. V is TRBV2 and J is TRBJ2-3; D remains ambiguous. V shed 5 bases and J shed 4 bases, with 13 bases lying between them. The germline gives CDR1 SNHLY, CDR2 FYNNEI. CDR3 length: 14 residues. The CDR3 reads CASSNIQTADTQYF. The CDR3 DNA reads TGTGCCAGCAGTAATATACAGACGGCAGATACGCAGTATTTT.

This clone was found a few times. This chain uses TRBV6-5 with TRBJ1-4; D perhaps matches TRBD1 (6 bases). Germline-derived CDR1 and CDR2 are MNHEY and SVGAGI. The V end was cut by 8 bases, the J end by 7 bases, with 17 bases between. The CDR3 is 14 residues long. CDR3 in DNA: TGTGCCAGCGGACCGGGGGGCACGAGTGAAAAACTGTTTTTT. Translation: CASGPGGTSEKLFF.

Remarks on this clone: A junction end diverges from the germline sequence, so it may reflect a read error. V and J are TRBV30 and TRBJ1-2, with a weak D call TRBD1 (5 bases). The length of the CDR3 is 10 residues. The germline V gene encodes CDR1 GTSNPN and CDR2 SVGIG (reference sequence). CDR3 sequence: CAGRGYGYTF. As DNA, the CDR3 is TGTGCCGGGAGGGGTTATGGCTACACCTTC.

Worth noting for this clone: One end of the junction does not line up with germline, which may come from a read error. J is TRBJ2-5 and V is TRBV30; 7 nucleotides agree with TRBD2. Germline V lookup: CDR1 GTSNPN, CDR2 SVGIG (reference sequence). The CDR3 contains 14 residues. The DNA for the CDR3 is TGTGCCGGGAGCCGACTAGCAGTACAAGAGACCCAGTACTTC. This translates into CAGSRLAVQETQYF.

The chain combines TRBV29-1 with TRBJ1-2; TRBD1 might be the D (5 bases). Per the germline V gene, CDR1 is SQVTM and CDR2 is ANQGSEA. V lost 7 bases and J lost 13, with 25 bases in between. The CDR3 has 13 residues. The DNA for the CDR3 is TGCAGCGCCCGGTCCGGGACGATCTATGGGGTCACCTTC. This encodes CSARSGTIYGVTF. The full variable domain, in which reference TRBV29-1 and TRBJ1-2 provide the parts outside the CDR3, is SAVISQKPSRDICQRGTSLTIQCQVDSQVTMMFWYRQQPGQSLTLIATANQGSEATYESGFVIDKFPISRPNLTFSTLTVSNMSPEDSSIYLCSARSGTIYGVTFGSGTRLTVV.

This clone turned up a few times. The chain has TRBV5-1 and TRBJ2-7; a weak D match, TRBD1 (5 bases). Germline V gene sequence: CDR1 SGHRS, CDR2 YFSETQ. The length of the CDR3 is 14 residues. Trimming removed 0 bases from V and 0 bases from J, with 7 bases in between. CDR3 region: CASSLGGNSYEQYF. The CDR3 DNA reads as TGCGCCAGCAGCTTGGGGGGCAACTCCTACGAGCAGTACTTC.

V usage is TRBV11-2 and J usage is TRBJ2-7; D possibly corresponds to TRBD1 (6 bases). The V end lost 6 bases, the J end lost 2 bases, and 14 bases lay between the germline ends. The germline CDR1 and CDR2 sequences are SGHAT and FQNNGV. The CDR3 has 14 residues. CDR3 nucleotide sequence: TGTGCCAGCAGGCACCCGGGACACACCTACGAGCAGTACTTC. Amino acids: CASRHPGHTYEQYF.

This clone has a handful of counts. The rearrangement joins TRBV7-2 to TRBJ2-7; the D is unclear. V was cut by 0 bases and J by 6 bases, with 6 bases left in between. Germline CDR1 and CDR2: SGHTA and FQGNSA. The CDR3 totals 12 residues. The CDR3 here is CASSLAKFEQYF. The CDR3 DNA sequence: TGTGCCAGCAGCTTAGCGAAATTCGAGCAGTACTTC.

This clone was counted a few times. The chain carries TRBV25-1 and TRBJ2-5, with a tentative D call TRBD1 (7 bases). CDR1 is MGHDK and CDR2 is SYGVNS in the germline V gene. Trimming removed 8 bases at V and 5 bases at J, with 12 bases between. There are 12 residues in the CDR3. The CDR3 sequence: CASGRGVETQYF. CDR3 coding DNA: TGTGCCAGCGGCAGGGGGGTGGAGACCCAGTACTTC. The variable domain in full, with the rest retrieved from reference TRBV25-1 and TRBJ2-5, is EADIYQTPRYLVIGTGKKITLECSQTMGHDKMYWYQQDPGMELHLIHYSYGVNSTEKGDLSSESTVSRIRTEHFPLTLESARPSHTSQYLCASGRGVETQYFGPGTRLLVL.

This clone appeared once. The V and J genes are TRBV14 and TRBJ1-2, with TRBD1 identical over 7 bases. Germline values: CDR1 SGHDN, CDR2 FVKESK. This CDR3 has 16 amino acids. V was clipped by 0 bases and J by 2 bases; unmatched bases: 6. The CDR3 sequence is CASSQERGRMNYGYTF. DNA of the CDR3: TGTGCCAGCAGCCAAGAGAGGGGGCGGATGAACTATGGCTACACCTTC. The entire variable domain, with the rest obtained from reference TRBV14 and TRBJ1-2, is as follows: EAGVTQFPSHSVIEKGQTVTLRCDPISGHDNLYWYRRVMGKEIKFLLHFVKESKQDESGMPNNRFLAERTGGTYSTLKVQPAELEDSGVYFCASSQERGRMNYGYTFGSGTRLTVV.